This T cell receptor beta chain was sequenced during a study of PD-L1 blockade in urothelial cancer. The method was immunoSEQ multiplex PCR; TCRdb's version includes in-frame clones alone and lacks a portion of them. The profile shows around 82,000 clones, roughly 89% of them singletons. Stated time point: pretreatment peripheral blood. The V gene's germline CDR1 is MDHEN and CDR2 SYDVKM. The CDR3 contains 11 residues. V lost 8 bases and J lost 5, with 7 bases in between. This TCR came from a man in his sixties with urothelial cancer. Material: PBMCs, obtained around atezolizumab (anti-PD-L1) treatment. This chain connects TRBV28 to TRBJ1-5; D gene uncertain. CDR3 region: CASVSDQPQHF. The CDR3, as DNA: TGTGCCAGCGTATCAGATCAGCCCCAGCATTTT. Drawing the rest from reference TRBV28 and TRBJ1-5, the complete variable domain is DVKVTQSSRYLVKRTGEKVFLECVQDMDHENMFWYRQDPGLGLRLIYFSYDVKMKEKGDIPEGYSVSREKKERFSLILESASTNQTSMYLCASVSDQPQHFGDGTRLSIL.